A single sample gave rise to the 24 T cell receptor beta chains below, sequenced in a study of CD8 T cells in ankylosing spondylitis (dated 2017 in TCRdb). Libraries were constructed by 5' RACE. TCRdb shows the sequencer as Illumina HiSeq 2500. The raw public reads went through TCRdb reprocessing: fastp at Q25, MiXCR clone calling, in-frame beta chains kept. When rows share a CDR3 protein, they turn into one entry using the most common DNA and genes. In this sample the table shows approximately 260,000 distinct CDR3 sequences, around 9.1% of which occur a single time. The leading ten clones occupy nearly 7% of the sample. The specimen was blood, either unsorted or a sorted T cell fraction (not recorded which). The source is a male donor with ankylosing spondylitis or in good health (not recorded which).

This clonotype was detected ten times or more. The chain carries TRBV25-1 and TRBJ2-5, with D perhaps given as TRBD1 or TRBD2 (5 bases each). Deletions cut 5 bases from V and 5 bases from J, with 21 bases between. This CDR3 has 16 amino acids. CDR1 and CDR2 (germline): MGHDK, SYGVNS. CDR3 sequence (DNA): TGTGCCAGCAGTAAACAGGATAAAGGGAGTCGGGAGACCCAGTACTTC. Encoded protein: CASSKQDKGSRETQYF.

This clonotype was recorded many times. CDR3 DNA: TGCGCCAGCAGCTTTATGATAGGCTTCACCGGGGAGCTGTTTTTT. Protein: CASSFMIGFTGELFF. The J gene is TRBJ2-2, the V gene TRBV5-1; D gene unclear. CDR3 length: 15 residues. Trimming pared 2 bases from V and 4 bases from J, leaving 12 bases between. Germline lookup yields CDR1 SGHRS and CDR2 YFSETQ.

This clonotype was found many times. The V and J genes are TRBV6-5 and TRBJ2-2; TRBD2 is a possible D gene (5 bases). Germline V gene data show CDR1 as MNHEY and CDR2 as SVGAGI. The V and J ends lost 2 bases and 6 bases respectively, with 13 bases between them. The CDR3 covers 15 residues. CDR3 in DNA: TGTGCCAGCAGTTACGGAGGTACGCGCGCCGGGGAGCTGTTTTTT. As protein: CASSYGGTRAGELFF.

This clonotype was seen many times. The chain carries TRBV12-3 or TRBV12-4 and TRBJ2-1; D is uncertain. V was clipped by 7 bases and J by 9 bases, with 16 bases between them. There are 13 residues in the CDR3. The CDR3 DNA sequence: TGTGCCAGCAATACTCCCGGCGGTGGTGAGCAGTTCTTC. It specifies CASNTPGGGEQFF.

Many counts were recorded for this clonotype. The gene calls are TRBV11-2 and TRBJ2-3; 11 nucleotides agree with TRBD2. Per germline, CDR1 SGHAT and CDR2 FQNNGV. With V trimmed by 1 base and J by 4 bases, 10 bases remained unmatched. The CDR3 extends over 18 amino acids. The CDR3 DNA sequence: TGTGCCAGCAGCTTAGTGTCTAGCGGGAGGCCTTGGTCAGATACGCAGTATTTT. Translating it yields CASSLVSSGRPWSDTQYF.

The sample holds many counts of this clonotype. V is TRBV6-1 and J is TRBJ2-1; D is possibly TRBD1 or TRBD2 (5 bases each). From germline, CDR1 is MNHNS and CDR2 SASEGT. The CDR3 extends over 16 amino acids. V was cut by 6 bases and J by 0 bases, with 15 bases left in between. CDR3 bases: TGTGCCAGCAGCAAAGGGGTGCGGGTCTCCTACAATGAGCAGTTCTTC. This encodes CASSKGVRVSYNEQFF.

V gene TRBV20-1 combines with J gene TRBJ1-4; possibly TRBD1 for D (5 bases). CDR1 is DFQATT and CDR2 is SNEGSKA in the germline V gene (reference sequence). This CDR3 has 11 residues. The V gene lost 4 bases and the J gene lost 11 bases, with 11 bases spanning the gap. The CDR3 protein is CSATWGDKLFF. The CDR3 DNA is TGCAGTGCTACTTGGGGGGATAAACTGTTTTTT.

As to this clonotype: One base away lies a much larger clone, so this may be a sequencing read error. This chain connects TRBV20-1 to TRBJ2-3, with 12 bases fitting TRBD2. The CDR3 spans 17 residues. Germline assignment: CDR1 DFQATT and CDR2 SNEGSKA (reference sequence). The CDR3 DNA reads TGCAGTGCTAGCAGACTAGCGGGGGCCCGAGGAACAGATGCGCAGTATTTT. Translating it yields CSASRLAGARGTDAQYF.

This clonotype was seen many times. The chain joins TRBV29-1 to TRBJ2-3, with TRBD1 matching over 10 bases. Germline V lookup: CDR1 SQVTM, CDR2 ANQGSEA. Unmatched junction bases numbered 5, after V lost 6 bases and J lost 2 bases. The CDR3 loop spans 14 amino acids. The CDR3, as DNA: TGCAGCGTGGGGACAGGGGCCAACACAGATACGCAGTATTTT. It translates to CSVGTGANTDTQYF.

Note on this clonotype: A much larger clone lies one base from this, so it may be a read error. The CDR3 spells CSVWTGGYPF. Written as DNA, the CDR3 is TGCAGCGTCTGGACAGGCGGCTACCCCTTC. The chain uses TRBV29-1 and TRBJ1-2, with 7 bases lining up with TRBD1. The CDR3 extends over 10 amino acids. Germline V lookup: CDR1 SQVTM, CDR2 ANQGSEA.

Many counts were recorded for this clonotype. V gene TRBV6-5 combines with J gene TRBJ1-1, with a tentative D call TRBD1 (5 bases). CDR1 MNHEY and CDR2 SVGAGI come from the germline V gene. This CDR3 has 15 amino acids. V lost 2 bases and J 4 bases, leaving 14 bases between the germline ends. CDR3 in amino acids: CASSYNPGRSTEAFF. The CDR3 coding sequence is TGTGCCAGCAGTTACAATCCAGGGAGGAGCACTGAAGCTTTCTTT.

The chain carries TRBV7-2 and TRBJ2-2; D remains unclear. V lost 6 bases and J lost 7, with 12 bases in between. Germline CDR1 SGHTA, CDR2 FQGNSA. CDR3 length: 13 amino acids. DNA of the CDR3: TGTGCCAGCAGTTTGGCCCAGGTCGGGGAGCTGTTTTTT. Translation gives CASSLAQVGELFF.

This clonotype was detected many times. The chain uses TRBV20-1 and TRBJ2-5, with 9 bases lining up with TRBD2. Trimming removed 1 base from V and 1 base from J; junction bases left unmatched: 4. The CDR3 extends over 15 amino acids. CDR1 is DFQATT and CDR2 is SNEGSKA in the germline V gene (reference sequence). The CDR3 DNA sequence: TGCAGTGCTAGAGCGCGGACTAGCGCCCAAGAGACCCAGTACTTC. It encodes CSARARTSAQETQYF.

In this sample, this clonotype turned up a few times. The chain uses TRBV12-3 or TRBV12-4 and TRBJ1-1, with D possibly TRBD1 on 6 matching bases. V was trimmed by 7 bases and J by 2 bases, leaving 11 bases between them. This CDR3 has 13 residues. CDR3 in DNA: TGTGCCAGCAATGGACAGCCTAACACTGAAGCTTTCTTT. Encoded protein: CASNGQPNTEAFF.

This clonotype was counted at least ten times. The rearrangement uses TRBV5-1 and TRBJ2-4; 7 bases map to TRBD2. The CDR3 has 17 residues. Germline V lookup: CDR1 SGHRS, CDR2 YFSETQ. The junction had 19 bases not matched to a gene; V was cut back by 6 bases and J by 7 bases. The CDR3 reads CASTQRGEGRRWNIQYF. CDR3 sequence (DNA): TGCGCCAGCACTCAACGGGGGGAGGGCCGAAGATGGAACATTCAGTACTTC.

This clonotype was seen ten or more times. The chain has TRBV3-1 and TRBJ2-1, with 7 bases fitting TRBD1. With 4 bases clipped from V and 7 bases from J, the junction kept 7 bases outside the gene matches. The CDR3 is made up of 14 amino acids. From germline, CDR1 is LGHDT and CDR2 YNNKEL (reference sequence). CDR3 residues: CASSPSLQGNEQFF. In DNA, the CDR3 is TGTGCCAGCAGCCCAAGCCTACAGGGGAATGAGCAGTTCTTC.

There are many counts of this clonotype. The CDR3 DNA is TGTGCCATCAGTATTAGCAGGACTGGCCTTTTCGAGCAGTTCTTC. Its protein is CAISISRTGLFEQFF. The genes are TRBV10-3 and TRBJ2-1, with D possibly being TRBD2 (5 bases). Germline V gives CDR1 ENHRY, CDR2 SYGVKD. The CDR3 extends over 15 amino acids. V was cut by 5 bases and J by 10 bases, with 21 bases left in between.

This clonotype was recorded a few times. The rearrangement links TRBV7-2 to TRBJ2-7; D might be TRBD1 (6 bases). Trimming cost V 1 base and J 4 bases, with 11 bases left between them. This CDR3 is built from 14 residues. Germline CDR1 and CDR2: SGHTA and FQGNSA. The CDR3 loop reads CASSLGVGGYEQYF. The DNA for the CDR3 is TGTGCCAGCAGCTTAGGAGTAGGGGGATACGAGCAGTACTTC. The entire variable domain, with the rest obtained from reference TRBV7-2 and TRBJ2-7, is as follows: GAGVSQSPSNKVTEKGKDVELRCDPISGHTALYWYRQSLGQGLEFLIYFQGNSAPDKSGLPSDRFSAERTGGSVSTLTIQRTQQEDSAVYLCASSLGVGGYEQYFGPGTRLTVT.

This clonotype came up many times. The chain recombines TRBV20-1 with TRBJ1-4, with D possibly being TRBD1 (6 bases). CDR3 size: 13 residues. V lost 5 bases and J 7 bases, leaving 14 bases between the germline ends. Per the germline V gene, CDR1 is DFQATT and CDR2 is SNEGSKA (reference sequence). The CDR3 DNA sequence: TGCAGTGCTCCCCCCAGGGGTGGTGAAAAACTGTTTTTT. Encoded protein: CSAPPRGGEKLFF.

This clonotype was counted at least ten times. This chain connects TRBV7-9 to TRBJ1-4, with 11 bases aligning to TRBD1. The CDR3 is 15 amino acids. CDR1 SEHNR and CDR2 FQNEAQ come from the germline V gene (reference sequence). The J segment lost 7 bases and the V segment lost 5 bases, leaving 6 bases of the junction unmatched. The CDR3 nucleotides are TGTGCCAGCAGCGCCGGACAGGGGGCGGGTGAAAAACTGTTTTTT. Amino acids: CASSAGQGAGEKLFF.

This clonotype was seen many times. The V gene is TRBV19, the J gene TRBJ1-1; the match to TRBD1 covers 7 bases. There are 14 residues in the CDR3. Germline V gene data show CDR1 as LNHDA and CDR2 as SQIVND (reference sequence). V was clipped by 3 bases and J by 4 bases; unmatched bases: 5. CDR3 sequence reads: CASSIGNRGTEAFF. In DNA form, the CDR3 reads TGTGCCAGTAGTATTGGTAACAGGGGCACTGAAGCTTTCTTT.

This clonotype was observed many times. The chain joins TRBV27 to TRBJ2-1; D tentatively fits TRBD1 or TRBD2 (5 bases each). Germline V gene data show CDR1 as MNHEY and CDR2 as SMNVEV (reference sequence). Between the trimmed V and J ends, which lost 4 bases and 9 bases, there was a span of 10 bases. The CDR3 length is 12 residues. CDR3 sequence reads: CASSSGGLEQFF. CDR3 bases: TGTGCCAGCAGTTCTGGGGGTCTTGAGCAGTTCTTC.

The CDR3 region has the DNA TGCAGTGCTAGGGTTAGGGAACGGCTGAACACTGAAGCTTTCTTT. Translation: CSARVRERLNTEAFF. The gene calls are TRBV20-1 and TRBJ1-1; D is ambiguous. The germline V and J ends were trimmed by 3 bases and 0 bases, with 14 bases remaining between them. Germline V gene data show CDR1 as DFQATT and CDR2 as SNEGSKA (reference sequence). This CDR3 region has 15 residues.

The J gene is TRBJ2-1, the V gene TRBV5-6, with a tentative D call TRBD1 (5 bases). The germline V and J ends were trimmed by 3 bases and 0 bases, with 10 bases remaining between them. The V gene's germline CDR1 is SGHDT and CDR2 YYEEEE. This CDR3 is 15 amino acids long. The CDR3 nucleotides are TGTGCCAGCAGCTGGACATTCAGCTCCTACAATGAGCAGTTCTTC. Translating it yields CASSWTFSSYNEQFF.